Listed here are 24 T cell receptor beta chains from one sample, sequenced in a study of OX40 agonist ivuxolimab in advanced cancers. Some clones are missing from TCRdb's copy, which holds only in-frame ones; the method was immunoSEQ multiplex PCR. This table holds tens of thousands of clones, over 75% found once. This sample comprised CD4+ or CD8+ T cells sorted from blood, obtained in a trial of the OX40 agonist ivuxolimab. All receptors come from an adult with an advanced solid tumor such as melanoma, head and neck, liver or kidney cancer.

The chain links TRBV19 to TRBJ2-5; TRBD2 matches 7 bases. The end of the DNA aligns better with TRBJ2-7, so the J call may be wrong. CDR1 and CDR2 (germline): LNHDA, SQIVND (reference sequence). The CDR3 runs to 13 residues. DNA of the CDR3: TGTGCCAGCAGTGGGGGGGTCGGCTACGAGCAGTACTTC. It yields the protein CASSGGVGYEQYF.

The rearrangement links TRBV10-3 to TRBJ2-7; D is possibly TRBD1 or TRBD2 (5 bases each). Deletions cut 2 bases from V and 4 bases from J, with 18 bases between. This CDR3 comprises 16 residues. Germline V CDR1 and CDR2: ENHRY, SYGVKD. CDR3 protein: CAISEDPGRQHYEQYF. DNA for the CDR3: TGTGCCATCAGTGAGGACCCGGGACGGCAACATTACGAGCAGTACTTC.

The chain couples TRBV19 to TRBJ1-1; TRBD1 is a possible D gene (6 bases). CDR3 size: 13 residues. V lost 4 bases, J lost 0 bases, and 6 bases lay in between. Germline V lookup: CDR1 LNHDA, CDR2 SQIVND (reference sequence). The CDR3: CASSRQVNTEAFF. The CDR3 region has the DNA TGTGCCAGTAGTAGACAGGTGAACACTGAAGCTTTCTTT.

The genes are TRBV27 and TRBJ2-3; TRBD2 aligns across 9 bases. Germline V gene sequence: CDR1 MNHEY, CDR2 SMNVEV (reference sequence). Trimming at V came to 3 bases and at J to 6 bases, leaving 1 base not matched to a gene. This CDR3 region has 13 residues. In nucleotides, the CDR3 is TGTGCCAGCAGTTTGCGGGAGGGGGATACGCAGTATTTT. It specifies CASSLREGDTQYF.

The chain recombines TRBV10-3 with TRBJ2-7; D may be TRBD2 (5 bases). The CDR3 covers 14 residues. V lost 2 bases and J lost 3, with 11 bases in between. Germline V lookup: CDR1 ENHRY, CDR2 SYGVKD. The DNA of the CDR3 is TGTGCCATCAGTGAGCAGGTAGCGAGCTACGAGCAGTACTTC. Protein: CAISEQVASYEQYF.

The J gene is TRBJ1-1, the V gene TRBV6-1, with D perhaps matching TRBD1 (6 bases). V was clipped by 8 bases and J by 5 bases, with 18 bases between them. Germline CDR1 is MNHNS and CDR2 is SASEGT. The CDR3 has 14 residues. The CDR3 loop is CASGGSRGRTEAFF. The DNA of the CDR3 is TGTGCCAGCGGGGGCTCGAGGGGAAGGACTGAAGCTTTCTTT.

This chain uses TRBV4-1 with TRBJ2-1; weak D call: TRBD2 (6 bases). Germline assignment: CDR1 MGHRA and CDR2 YSYEKL. V was trimmed by 0 bases and J by 14 bases, leaving 29 bases between them. The CDR3 runs 18 residues. This CDR3 reads CASSQDEMTAGRGHREFF. In DNA, the CDR3 is TGCGCCAGCAGCCAAGATGAAATGACGGCGGGAAGAGGGCACCGGGAGTTCTTC.

The chain couples TRBV5-1 to TRBJ2-3, with 9 bases aligning to TRBD2. V was pared by 4 bases and J by 2 bases, with 2 bases of the junction left unmatched. The CDR3 has 14 residues. Per germline, CDR1 SGHRS and CDR2 YFSETQ. The DNA for the CDR3 is TGCGCCAGCAGCCGACTAGCGGACACAGATACGCAGTATTTT. Its translation: CASSRLADTDTQYF.

This chain uses TRBV10-3 with TRBJ1-1; 10 bases agree with TRBD1. CDR1 ENHRY and CDR2 SYGVKD come from the germline V gene. The V gene end was trimmed by 1 base and the J gene end by 2 bases; junction bases not matched to a gene: 7. The CDR3 sequence is 17 residues long. The CDR3 spells CAISELETTGGNTEAFF. The CDR3 DNA follows: TGTGCCATCAGTGAGTTGGAGACGACAGGGGGCAACACTGAAGCTTTCTTT.

The chain couples TRBV5-1 to TRBJ1-3; no reliable D call. The V gene's germline CDR1 is SGHRS and CDR2 YFSETQ. The CDR3 runs to 12 residues. V was clipped by 1 base and J by 8 bases, with 7 bases between them. The CDR3 DNA is TGCGCCAGCAGCTTGAAAGGAGACACCATATATTTT. It codes for CASSLKGDTIYF.

This rearrangement joins TRBV28 to TRBJ1-5; TRBD1 matches 9 bases. The CDR3 spans 15 residues. The V gene's germline CDR1 is MDHEN and CDR2 SYDVKM. V was clipped by 2 bases and J by 3 bases; unmatched bases: 2. CDR3 region: CASSLGTGSNQPQHF. In nucleotides, the CDR3 is TGTGCCAGCAGTTTAGGGACAGGGTCCAATCAGCCCCAGCATTTT.

This sequence joins TRBV15 and TRBJ2-5; D uncertain. Trimming removed 0 bases from V and 0 bases from J, with 8 bases in between. The CDR3 is 15 amino acids. Germline CDR1 LNHNV, CDR2 YYDKDF (reference sequence). The CDR3 DNA reads as TGTGCCACCAGCAGAGATAATTCGTACCAAGAGACCCAGTACTTC. Protein sequence: CATSRDNSYQETQYF.

The rearrangement joins TRBV15 to TRBJ1-5; D possibly corresponds to TRBD1 (6 bases). Trimming removed 1 base at V and 1 base at J, with 11 bases between. The length of the CDR3 is 16 residues. Germline V CDR1 and CDR2: LNHNV, YYDKDF (reference sequence). The CDR3, as DNA: TGTGCCACCAGCAGAGTTACAGGGAAAAGCAATCAGCCCCAGCATTTT. It codes for CATSRVTGKSNQPQHF.

V is TRBV27 and J is TRBJ2-1, with 9 bases aligning to TRBD2. The germline gives CDR1 MNHEY, CDR2 SMNVEV (reference sequence). There are 13 residues in the CDR3. Trimming cost V 7 bases and J 12 bases; bases outside gene matches: 10. The CDR3 DNA reads TGTGCCAGCACCAATTCTGCGGGAGGGCCGCAGTTCTTC. Encoded protein: CASTNSAGGPQFF.

The genes are TRBV18 and TRBJ2-2; 11 nucleotides align to TRBD2. Germline V gene lookup returns CDR1 KGHSH and CDR2 LQKENI. The CDR3 totals 16 residues. The V and J ends lost 6 bases and 0 bases, in that order; junction bases with no gene match: 3. Here the CDR3 DNA reads TGTGCCAGCTCCCCGACTAGCGGGACGAACACCGGGGAGCTGTTTTTT. Its protein product is CASSPTSGTNTGELFF.

V gene TRBV5-4 combines with J gene TRBJ2-7, with TRBD1 matching 8 bases. Germline CDR1 is SGHNT and CDR2 is YYREEE (reference sequence). Unmatched junction bases numbered 5, after V lost 2 bases and J lost 1 base. The CDR3 covers 15 residues. The CDR3 is CASSFFGQGSYEQYF. CDR3 in DNA: TGTGCCAGCAGCTTTTTTGGACAGGGATCCTACGAGCAGTACTTC.

This chain connects TRBV27 to TRBJ1-6, with 9 nucleotides matching TRBD1. With V trimmed by 5 bases and J by 0 bases, 5 bases remained unmatched. Germline loops: CDR1 MNHEY, CDR2 SMNVEV (reference sequence). This CDR3 has 17 amino acids. This chain's CDR3 is CASSRQGVFSYNSPLHF. The CDR3 nucleotides read TGTGCCAGCAGTCGACAGGGGGTATTCTCCTATAATTCACCCCTCCACTTT.

The chain links TRBV6-5 to TRBJ2-5; the D is unclear. V gave up 0 bases and J gave up 5 bases, with 10 bases separating them. CDR3 size: 14 residues. The germline V gene has CDR1 MNHEY and CDR2 SVGAGI. The CDR3, as DNA: TGTGCCAGCAGTTACTCGACCAATCTCGAGACCCAGTACTTC. Translating gives CASSYSTNLETQYF.

The chain recombines TRBV21-1 with TRBJ2-5; TRBD2, the table's D call, was not compared with the DNA. TRBJ2-7 explains the end of the DNA better; the J call may be wrong. TRBV21-1 is given as a pseudogene. This CDR3 comprises 15 residues. The DNA for the CDR3 is TGTGCCAGCAGCAAATATCAGCGGGAGTCCCGCGAGCAGTACTTC. Encoded protein: CASSKYQRESREQYF.

The chain joins TRBV7-2 to TRBJ2-2; D is possibly TRBD1 (6 bases). Germline loops: CDR1 SGHTA, CDR2 FQGNSA. Deletions cut 5 bases from V and 5 bases from J, with 21 bases between. The CDR3 is 17 amino acids. CDR3 sequence: CASSRGSSDRSTGELFF. In nucleotides, the CDR3 is TGTGCCAGCAGCCGCGGTTCTTCGGACAGAAGTACCGGGGAGCTGTTTTTT.

The rearrangement uses TRBV29-1 and TRBJ2-1; the D gene is possibly TRBD2 (5 bases). In germline, CDR1 is SQVTM, CDR2 ANQGSEA. The CDR3 extends over 13 amino acids. V lost 5 bases, J lost 3 bases, and 11 bases lay in between. The CDR3 protein is CSVQAEIYNEQFF. The CDR3 DNA follows: TGCAGCGTTCAAGCGGAAATCTACAATGAGCAGTTCTTC.

The genes are TRBV27 and TRBJ2-1; D is perhaps TRBD2 (6 bases). The CDR3 has 12 residues. Germline V gene lookup returns CDR1 MNHEY and CDR2 SMNVEV (reference sequence). V gave up 3 bases and J gave up 8 bases, with 8 bases separating them. CDR3: CASSLRGHEQFF. The CDR3 DNA follows: TGTGCCAGCAGTTTGCGGGGCCATGAGCAGTTCTTC.

CDR3 sequence reads: CASSVGGANYGYTF. CDR3 coding DNA: TGTGCCAGCAGCGTAGGGGGGGCTAACTATGGCTACACCTTC. The chain employs TRBV9 and TRBJ1-2; TRBD1 might be the D (5 bases). Trimming took 0 bases from V and 0 from J, leaving 6 bases between them. The V gene's germline CDR1 is SGDLS and CDR2 YYNGEE. There are 14 residues in the CDR3.

The chain combines TRBV30 with TRBJ2-1; tentative D call: TRBD2 (6 bases). This CDR3 comprises 12 residues. Germline CDR1 and CDR2: GTSNPN and SVGIG (reference sequence). Trimming shortened V by 4 bases and J by 10 bases, and 14 bases separated the two germline ends. The chain's CDR3 is CAWNLGAGEQFF. CDR3 in DNA: TGTGCCTGGAACCTAGGGGCGGGGGAGCAGTTCTTC. Looking up the rest from reference TRBV30 and TRBJ2-1 gives the full variable domain: SQTIHQWPATLVQPVGSPLSLECTVEGTSNPNLYWYRQAAGRGLQLLFYSVGIGQISSEVPQNLSASRPQDRQFILSSKKLLLSDSGFYLCAWNLGAGEQFFGPGTRLTVL.